Included here is one T cell receptor beta chain sequence, with context. Its antigen is not identified. The data belong to a study of early T cells in non-severe SARS-CoV-2 infection. Study-wide context: Alpha and beta chains were unpaired, from unsorted whole-blood bulk RNA.

Overall study results and limits: The matching step, a VDJdb search, favored anti-spike CD8 responses and missed private and CD4 specificities.

Individual cDNA molecules each received unique molecular identifiers attached to them. TCRdb redid the calling of the 5' RACE reads with MiXCR, one entry per CDR3 protein. The repertoire holds 65,000 to 90,000 distinct CDR3 sequences, 12% seen once, with 4% to 5.5% in the top ten. Per germline, CDR1 DFQATT and CDR2 SNEGSKA (reference sequence). Germline trimming cut 2 bases from V and 2 bases from J; bases unmatched to any gene: 3. This CDR3 region has 14 residues. The clonotype was recovered from an adult who was a healthcare worker with PCR-confirmed SARS-CoV-2 infection or an uninfected control (not recorded which). Specimen: whole blood. This chain joins TRBV20-1 and TRBJ2-1, with 7 bases lining up with TRBD2. CDR3 region: CSARRGDTYNEQFF. The DNA of the CDR3 is TGCAGTGCTAGACGGGGGGATACCTACAATGAGCAGTTCTTC.